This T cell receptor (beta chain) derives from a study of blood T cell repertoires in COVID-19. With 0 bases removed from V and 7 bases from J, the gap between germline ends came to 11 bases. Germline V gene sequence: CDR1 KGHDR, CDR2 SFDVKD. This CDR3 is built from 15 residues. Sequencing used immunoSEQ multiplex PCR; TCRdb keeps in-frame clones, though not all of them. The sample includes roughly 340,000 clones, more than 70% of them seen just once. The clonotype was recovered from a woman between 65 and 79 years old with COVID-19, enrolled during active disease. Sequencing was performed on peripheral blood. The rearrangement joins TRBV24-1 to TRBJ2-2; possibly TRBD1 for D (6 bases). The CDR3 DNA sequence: TGTGCCACCAGTGATTTGTGGGGGCTGAGCGGGGAGCTGTTTTTT. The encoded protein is CATSDLWGLSGELFF.